The present entry profiles one T cell receptor beta chain with its context. The data were obtained in a study of blood T cell repertoires in COVID-19. As for the study in general: Whether acute or convalescent, the COVID-19 samples came from the United States, Italy and Spain. T cells, B-cell-depleted T cells, or PBMCs supplied cDNA or gDNA.

Trimming shortened V by 3 bases and J by 11 bases, and 11 bases separated the two germline ends. Germline V gene lookup returns CDR1 MNHNS and CDR2 SASEGT. The CDR3 covers 13 residues. Authors' analysis steps: Amplification with reference gene primers provided the estimates of nucleated cell counts. Profiling relied on immunoSEQ multiplex PCR, and the TCRdb table lists in-frame clones only, not all of them. V and J calls and clone size are those listed in that table; D and trimming were worked out from the DNA. The profile covers about 260,000 clones, with around 90% appearing a single time and 3.5% to 4.5% taken by the ten largest.

This clonotype was sampled from a man between 60 and 75 years old who had recovered from COVID-19. The specimen sequenced was peripheral blood. The chain links TRBV6-1 to TRBJ1-6; unclear D gene. The CDR3 protein is CASSDTVKPPLHF. The CDR3 DNA is TGTGCCAGCAGTGACACAGTTAAACCACCCCTCCACTTT.